These 10 T cell receptor beta chains came from one sample sequenced in a study of blood T cell repertoires in COVID-19. Measured with immunoSEQ multiplex PCR; TCRdb has only the in-frame clones, and not every one. The sample includes 250,000 to 300,000 clones, about nine tenths of them seen just once. The sequenced sample consisted of peripheral blood. The source is a woman aged 30 to 39 with COVID-19, enrolled during active disease.

The chain recombines TRBV30 with TRBJ2-4; TRBD1 is a possible D gene (5 bases). Trimming took 4 bases from V and 1 from J, leaving 14 bases between them. Germline V CDR1 and CDR2: GTSNPN, SVGIG (reference sequence). The CDR3 spans 15 residues. The CDR3 spells CAWKQGVLAKNIQYF. Written as DNA, the CDR3 is TGTGCCTGGAAACAAGGGGTGTTGGCCAAAAACATTCAGTACTTC.

J is TRBJ2-7 and V is TRBV11-3; D might be TRBD2 (5 bases). The germline V gene encodes CDR1 SGHNT and CDR2 YENEEA. There are 15 residues in the CDR3. Trimming left V 0 bases short and J 3 bases short, with 12 bases between. The CDR3 is CASSLETGDNYEQYF. The CDR3 nucleotides read TGTGCCAGCAGCTTAGAGACCGGGGATAACTACGAGCAGTACTTC.

V and J are TRBV19 and TRBJ1-1; D remains ambiguous. Trimming shortened V by 7 bases and J by 4 bases, and 13 bases separated the two germline ends. This CDR3 spans 13 amino acids. CDR1 and CDR2 (germline): LNHDA, SQIVND (reference sequence). CDR3 sequence (DNA): TGTGCCAGTACCCTTAGGAGTCCCACTGAAGCTTTCTTT. The encoded protein is CASTLRSPTEAFF.

The chain links TRBV5-1 to TRBJ2-7; TRBD2 matches at 9 bases. The CDR3 is 17 amino acids. Germline V gene sequence: CDR1 SGHRS, CDR2 YFSETQ. Trimming took 2 bases from V and 1 from J; bases not matched to a gene: 10. The CDR3 DNA is TGCGCCAGCAGCTTAACCAGCGGGGGGTCTGATTCCTACGAGCAGTACTTC. Translated: CASSLTSGGSDSYEQYF.

This rearrangement joins TRBV7-9 to TRBJ1-1; no clear D. Germline CDR1 and CDR2: SEHNR and FQNEAQ (reference sequence). The CDR3 runs to 16 residues. V was cut by 1 base and J by 3 bases, with 15 bases left in between. The CDR3 nucleotides read TGTGCCAGCAGCTTAGGGGAGTATATGTTAGACACTGAAGCTTTCTTT. Translation: CASSLGEYMLDTEAFF.

This chain joins TRBV4-1 and TRBJ2-1, with TRBD2 matching 8 bases. Germline V gives CDR1 MGHRA, CDR2 YSYEKL. J gave up 6 bases and V 3 bases, and 4 bases lay outside the gene matches. The CDR3 covers 14 residues. This CDR3 reads CASSQPGTSNEQFF. The CDR3 DNA follows: TGCGCCAGCAGCCAGCCCGGGACTAGCAATGAGCAGTTCTTC.

This chain's CDR3 is CASSYSIGGSYEQYF. Here the CDR3 DNA reads TGTGCCAGCAGTTACTCGATTGGGGGGTCCTACGAGCAGTACTTC. V gene TRBV6-5 combines with J gene TRBJ2-7, with D perhaps TRBD2 (6 bases). This CDR3 comprises 15 residues. V was cut by 0 bases and J by 1 base, with 10 bases left in between. CDR1 and CDR2 from the germline V gene are MNHEY and SVGAGI.

This clone was seen just once. The rearrangement uses TRBV7-8 and TRBJ2-7; TRBD1 matches 8 bases. The V gene's germline CDR1 is SGHVS and CDR2 FQNEAQ. V was clipped by 4 bases and J by 5 bases; unmatched bases: 10. CDR3 length: 15 amino acids. The CDR3 loop reads CASSSLDRVVDEQYF. DNA for the CDR3: TGTGCCAGCAGCTCGTTGGACAGGGTTGTAGACGAGCAGTACTTC.

V gene TRBV10-1 combines with J gene TRBJ2-7; D gene unclear. V lost 2 bases and J 2 bases, leaving 10 bases between the germline ends. Germline V gene lookup returns CDR1 WNHNN and CDR2 SYGVQD (reference sequence). The CDR3 runs to 14 residues. The CDR3 DNA sequence: TGCGCCAGCAGTGAGGGTGGAGTAACCTACGAGCAGTACTTC. Amino acids: CASSEGGVTYEQYF.

The V and J genes are TRBV6-5 and TRBJ1-5, with D unclear. The CDR3 loop spans 14 amino acids. V lost 4 bases, J lost 0 bases, and 7 bases lay in between. Per germline, CDR1 MNHEY and CDR2 SVGAGI. In DNA, the CDR3 is TGTGCCAGCAGTTCTTATTATAGCAATCAGCCCCAGCATTTT. Translation gives CASSSYYSNQPQHF.